These T cell receptor beta chains were read from a single sample in a study of sequential checkpoint blockade in melanoma. Only in-frame clones appear in the TCRdb table, and some are missing; sequencing was by immunoSEQ multiplex PCR. This table has about 10,000 clones, 60% to 80% appearing once. The input for sequencing was CD8+ T cells sorted from blood (inferred from file names), taken from a patient given nivolumab and ipilimumab in sequence. Receptor source: a human donor with melanoma. The CDR3 runs from the conserved cysteine through the conserved F or W.

CDR3 length,J gene,V gene,CDR3 protein
14,TRBJ1-2,TRBV6-4,CASRPDRDGYGYTF
13,TRBJ1-5,TRBV5-6,CASSLGGFQPQHF
15,TRBJ1-2,TRBV7-9,CASSLALPGGYGYTF
16,TRBJ2-1,TRBV19,CASTDWGQGAHNEQFF
16,TRBJ2-5,TRBV7-9,CASSTNRDYHQETQYF
16,TRBJ2-7,TRBV25-1,CASSESYRSSSYEQYF
17,TRBJ1-2,TRBV19,CASSILQGVYGDYGYTF
17,TRBJ1-2,TRBV10-3,CAISEARAQGGDLGYTF
14,TRBJ1-2,TRBV15,CATSQGQSGYGYTF
16,TRBJ1-2,TRBV27,CASSLSPGQGGYGYTF
16,TRBJ2-7,TRBV19,CASSLKGLAGAGEQYF
14,TRBJ1-2,TRBV5-6,CASSFGTVSYGYTF
13,TRBJ2-7,TRBV27,CATIDSVTYEQYF
14,TRBJ2-7,TRBV6-5,CASSYSDGGYEQYF
16,TRBJ2-1,TRBV7-3,CASSFEAGLADNEQFF
15,TRBJ2-4,TRBV27,CASSLGGGGRNIQYF
13,TRBJ1-2,TRBV19,CASGTGLHYGYTF
14,TRBJ2-2,TRBV5-4,CASSSGLNTGELFF
15,TRBJ1-2,TRBV11-2,CASSLDPGLLYGYTF
13,TRBJ2-3,TRBV5-1,CASSPDSSGTQYF